The 32 T cell receptor beta chains reported below all come from one sample, sequenced in a study of blood T cells in healthy people across ages. PCR was performed a second time for about 6 to 12 cycles using a sample-barcoded 5' primer and a J-beta primer mix. TCRdb re-called the 5' RACE reads through MiXCR, storing one row per CDR3 protein. In the table there are roughly 800,000 distinct CDR3 sequences, 25% of which are singletons. The sample was also reused in another study, on T cells of mothers and their children.

Sequenced input: blood. These receptors were obtained from a boy aged 5-17 years in good health.

This clonotype showed up just a few times. The rearrangement joins TRBV6-6 to TRBJ2-7; 7 bases fit TRBD1. The trim removed 5 bases at V and 3 bases at J, leaving 4 bases unmatched. CDR1 is MNHNY, CDR2 SVGAGI, per germline (reference sequence). The CDR3 covers 13 residues. In nucleotides, the CDR3 is TGTGCCAGCAGTGTCCCAGGGGGCTACGAGCAGTACTTC. Translating it yields CASSVPGGYEQYF.

This clonotype was found a few times. DNA for the CDR3: TGCAGCGGCTCTAGCGTTTACTCCTACAATGAGCAGTTCTTC. It is translated as CSGSSVYSYNEQFF. This chain links TRBV29-1 with TRBJ2-1, with D possibly being TRBD2 (6 bases). CDR1 is SQVTM and CDR2 is ANQGSEA in the germline V gene. This CDR3 has 14 amino acids. Trimming removed 7 bases at V and 0 bases at J, with 13 bases between.

This clonotype was detected once. The CDR3 DNA sequence: TGTGCCAGCAGCGACCCTACATGGAGGGATGGCTACACCTTC. Translated: CASSDPTWRDGYTF. V usage is TRBV9 and J usage is TRBJ1-2; D is uncertain. This CDR3 contains 14 residues. The germline V and J ends were trimmed by 3 bases and 6 bases, with 15 bases remaining between them. Germline CDR1 and CDR2: SGDLS and YYNGEE.

This clonotype was counted only a few times. The CDR3 DNA sequence: TGTGCCAGCAGTTTTTCAGGTGCTAGGGAATACAATGAGCAGTTCTTC. Amino acid sequence: CASSFSGAREYNEQFF. The chain recombines TRBV12-3 or TRBV12-4 with TRBJ2-1; D call uncertain. The CDR3 sequence is 16 residues long. With 3 bases removed from V and 4 bases from J, the gap between germline ends came to 16 bases.

This clonotype has a single count. This rearrangement joins TRBV6-9 to TRBJ1-3; TRBD1 aligns across 7 bases. Germline V gene sequence: CDR1 MNHGY, CDR2 SVAAGI. V was pared by 7 bases and J by 1 base, with 7 bases of the junction left unmatched. The CDR3 loop spans 15 amino acids. CDR3: CASKNPQGSGNTIYF. CDR3 DNA: TGTGCCAGCAAAAACCCACAGGGGTCTGGAAACACCATATATTTT.

This rearrangement joins TRBV2 to TRBJ2-5; no clear D gene. Germline V CDR1 and CDR2: SNHLY, FYNNEI. Trimming pared 10 bases from V and 0 bases from J, leaving 9 bases between. The length of the CDR3 is 12 residues. DNA of the CDR3: TGTGCCACTTCGACAAACCAAGAGACCCAGTACTTC. Translating it yields CATSTNQETQYF.

V is TRBV6-5 and J is TRBJ1-1, with D unresolved. CDR3 length equals 13 residues. Trimming pared 7 bases from V and 0 bases from J, leaving 9 bases between. The germline V gene has CDR1 MNHEY and CDR2 SVGAGI. The CDR3 loop reads CASTRTVNTEAFF. The CDR3 DNA reads TGTGCCAGCACTAGGACGGTGAACACTGAAGCTTTCTTT.

The rearrangement links TRBV7-9 to TRBJ1-1; D not resolved. This CDR3 is built from 12 residues. V gave up 7 bases and J gave up 3 bases, with 9 bases separating them. The germline CDR1 and CDR2 sequences are SEHNR and FQNEAQ (reference sequence). The CDR3 DNA follows: TGTGCCAGCAACTTGGGGTACACTGAAGCTTTCTTT. Its protein product is CASNLGYTEAFF.

This clonotype turned up a few times. The V gene is TRBV24-1, the J gene TRBJ2-1; 8 positions agree with TRBD2. The CDR3 consists of 15 residues. After removal of 7 bases from V and 3 bases from J, the junction contained 7 bases not matched to a gene. The germline gives CDR1 KGHDR, CDR2 SFDVKD. The CDR3 region is CATSTTSGDYNEQFF. The CDR3, as DNA: TGTGCCACCAGCACAACTAGCGGAGACTACAATGAGCAGTTCTTC.

The sample holds a few counts of this clonotype. The gene calls are TRBV7-9 and TRBJ2-5; D is possibly TRBD2 (6 bases). The CDR3 consists of 13 residues. The V gene lost 5 bases and the J gene lost 5 bases, with 12 bases spanning the gap. Germline V gives CDR1 SEHNR, CDR2 FQNEAQ (reference sequence). CDR3 sequence reads: CASSTDYRETQYF. CDR3 coding DNA: TGTGCCAGCAGCACGGACTACCGGGAGACCCAGTACTTC.

This clonotype was observed a few times. The V gene is TRBV20-1, the J gene TRBJ2-5; D unclear. This CDR3 is 13 amino acids long. The ends were cut back, 0 bases at V and 5 bases at J, with 10 bases in the middle. CDR1 is DFQATT, CDR2 SNEGSKA, per germline (reference sequence). The CDR3 region is CSARDPPRETQYF. DNA for the CDR3: TGCAGTGCTAGAGATCCGCCCCGGGAGACCCAGTACTTC.

The rearrangement joins TRBV12-3 or TRBV12-4 to TRBJ2-5; D is uncertain. The J call may be in error: the DNA end matches TRBJ2-1 better. The CDR3 is 13 amino acids. The CDR3, as DNA: TGTGCCAGCAGTCTCCCCGGAGCAGATGAGCAGTTCTTC. This translates into CASSLPGADEQFF.

J is TRBJ2-6 and V is TRBV4-2; weak D call: TRBD1 (6 bases). Germline lookup yields CDR1 LGHNA and CDR2 YNFKEQ. The V end lost 0 bases, the J end lost 2 bases, and 14 bases lay between the germline ends. The CDR3 is 18 residues long. The CDR3 loop is CASSQEIWTETGANVLTF. The DNA for the CDR3 is TGTGCCAGCAGCCAAGAAATCTGGACAGAAACTGGGGCCAACGTCCTGACTTTC.

The chain combines TRBV10-3 with TRBJ1-1; D is unclear. Per germline, CDR1 ENHRY and CDR2 SYGVKD. Between the trimmed V and J ends, which lost 6 bases and 1 base, there was a span of 21 bases. This CDR3 has 17 amino acids. The CDR3 region has the DNA TGTGCCATCAGCCCTACCCATACCGGTTTGAAGAACACTGAAGCTTTCTTT. Its protein product is CAISPTHTGLKNTEAFF.

The chain recombines TRBV20-1 with TRBJ2-1, with D possibly TRBD2 on 6 matching bases. V lost 2 bases and J 5 bases, leaving 10 bases between the germline ends. This CDR3 contains 13 residues. From germline, CDR1 is DFQATT and CDR2 SNEGSKA (reference sequence). The CDR3 protein is CSARWTNHNEQFF. The CDR3 DNA reads TGCAGTGCTAGATGGACTAACCACAATGAGCAGTTCTTC.

The rearrangement uses TRBV24-1 and TRBJ2-5; D remains unclear. V shed 0 bases and J shed 4 bases, with 11 bases lying between them. Germline CDR1 reads KGHDR; CDR2 reads SFDVKD. CDR3 length: 15 residues. CDR3 nucleotide sequence: TGTGCCACCAGTGATTTGGCCCGCGTGCGAGAGACCCAGTACTTC. This translates into CATSDLARVRETQYF.

Only a few counts were recorded for this clonotype. The chain is built from TRBV7-8 and TRBJ2-2; possible D gene TRBD2, 6 bases. The CDR3 spans 15 residues. Germline V gene lookup returns CDR1 SGHVS and CDR2 FQNEAQ. The V and J ends lost 8 bases and 4 bases respectively, with 17 bases between them. CDR3 residues: CASCSTLALTGELFF. DNA of the CDR3: TGTGCCAGCTGCTCCACACTAGCACTCACCGGGGAGCTGTTTTTT.

The sample holds a few counts of this clonotype. This chain links TRBV29-1 with TRBJ2-5; 7 nucleotides line up with TRBD1. The CDR3 is made up of 14 amino acids. V lost 4 bases to trimming and J lost 6 bases; unmatched junction nucleotides: 11. Per germline, CDR1 SQVTM and CDR2 ANQGSEA. The CDR3 coding sequence is TGCAGCGTTGTCAACAACAGACAGGGTCAGACCCAGTACTTC. Translation gives CSVVNNRQGQTQYF.

This chain links TRBV5-1 with TRBJ2-7, with TRBD1 matching 12 bases. V dropped 2 bases and J dropped 5; count of bases not matched to a gene: 8. CDR3 size: 16 residues. Germline V CDR1 and CDR2: SGHRS, YFSETQ. For the CDR3, the DNA is TGCGCCAGCAGCTTTGGGACAGGGGGCCTTCAAAACGAGCAGTACTTC. This gives the protein CASSFGTGGLQNEQYF.

The rearrangement uses TRBV5-1 and TRBJ2-3, with D hard to call. CDR3 size: 14 residues. The germline gives CDR1 SGHRS, CDR2 YFSETQ. Deletions cut 3 bases from V and 1 base from J, with 9 bases between. CDR3 in DNA: TGCGCCAGCAGCTCGGTGACCCGCACAGATACGCAGTATTTT. It specifies CASSSVTRTDTQYF. The full variable domain, with the rest looked up from reference TRBV5-1 and TRBJ2-3, is KAGVTQTPRYLIKTRGQQVTLSCSPISGHRSVSWYQQTPGQGLQFLFEYFSETQRNKGNFPGRFSGRQFSNSRSEMNVSTLELGDSALYLCASSSVTRTDTQYFGPGTRLTVL.

In its sample, this clonotype was seen once. This chain connects TRBV5-6 to TRBJ2-1; D is uncertain. The CDR3 is 15 amino acids. Trimming stripped 4 bases from V and 0 bases from J, with 11 bases between. Germline loops: CDR1 SGHDT, CDR2 YYEEEE. CDR3 in amino acids: CASSRTRISYNEQFF. The DNA for the CDR3 is TGTGCCAGCAGCCGAACCCGTATCTCCTACAATGAGCAGTTCTTC.

The DNA for the CDR3 is TGCAGCACCAGGACAGGAACCTGCGAGCAGTACTTC. As protein: CSTRTGTCEQYF. The chain carries TRBV29-1 and TRBJ2-7, with 7 bases aligning to TRBD1. The CDR3 sequence is 12 residues long. Per the germline V gene, CDR1 is SQVTM and CDR2 is ANQGSEA. The ends lost 8 bases at V and 6 bases at J; junction bases unmatched: 10.

Note on this clonotype: A read error may account for a junction end that differs from germline. The CDR3 DNA is TGTGCCATCAGTAAGTCTAGCGGAGAAGATACGCAGTATTTT. This codes for CAISKSSGEDTQYF. The genes are TRBV10-3 and TRBJ2-3, with TRBD2 matching over 7 bases. From germline, CDR1 is ENHRY and CDR2 SYGVKD. There are 14 residues in the CDR3.

The chain recombines TRBV19 with TRBJ1-2; TRBD1 matches 10 bases. V gave up 1 base and J gave up 6 bases; unmatched junction bases: 2. Germline CDR1 and CDR2: LNHDA and SQIVND (reference sequence). The CDR3 is 14 amino acids. The CDR3 protein is CASSIVGTGDGYTF. The CDR3 DNA is TGTGCCAGTAGTATAGTGGGGACAGGGGATGGCTACACCTTC. The full variable domain, completed using reference TRBV19 and TRBJ1-2, is DGGITQSPKYLFRKEGQNVTLSCEQNLNHDAMYWYRQDPGQGLRLIYYSQIVNDFQKGDIAEGYSVSREKKESFPLTVTSAQKNPTAFYLCASSIVGTGDGYTFGSGTRLTVV.

The V call is TRBV4-1, the J call TRBJ2-3, with 13 positions matching TRBD2. Germline CDR1 is MGHRA and CDR2 is YSYEKL. Unmatched junction bases numbered 5, after V lost 0 bases and J lost 5 bases. The CDR3 is made up of 17 amino acids. CDR3 nucleotides: TGCGCCAGCAGCCAAGATCAACTAGCGGGAGGGCAAGATACGCAGTATTTT. Its translation is CASSQDQLAGGQDTQYF.

This clonotype was detected a few times. This chain joins TRBV15 and TRBJ2-6; D is unresolved. Trimming pared 0 bases from V and 2 bases from J, leaving 8 bases between. Germline V lookup: CDR1 LNHNV, CDR2 YYDKDF (reference sequence). This CDR3 is 16 amino acids long. The CDR3 bases are TGTGCCACCAGCAGAGATATTAAGGCTGGGGCCAACGTCCTGACTTTC. It is translated as CATSRDIKAGANVLTF.

This clonotype was seen a handful of times. DNA for the CDR3: TGTGCCAGCAGCTTATGGGAGGGGGCCTACGAGCAGTACTTC. Encoded protein: CASSLWEGAYEQYF. This rearrangement joins TRBV7-2 to TRBJ2-7, with a weak D call TRBD2 (7 bases). This CDR3 contains 14 residues. Germline V gene sequence: CDR1 SGHTA, CDR2 FQGNSA. Trimming took 2 bases from V and 2 from J, leaving 10 bases between them.

This clonotype occurred a few times. The rearrangement links TRBV15 to TRBJ2-5; D ambiguous. Gene TRBJ2-1 matches the end of the DNA better, so the J call may be wrong. The CDR3 is 12 residues long. Looked up from germline, CDR1 is LNHNV and CDR2 is YYDKDF (reference sequence). CDR3 nucleotides: TGTGCCACCAGCAGACAGGCCAATGAGCAGTTCTTC. Protein product: CATSRQANEQFF.

This clonotype was counted only a few times. The genes are TRBV6-5 and TRBJ1-1; maybe TRBD1 (6 bases). Germline-derived CDR1 and CDR2 are MNHEY and SVGAGI. The ends were cut back, 0 bases at V and 9 bases at J, with 23 bases in the middle. This CDR3 is built from 17 residues. The CDR3 here is CASSYSKPGALVSKAFF. CDR3 DNA sequence: TGTGCCAGCAGTTACTCGAAACCAGGGGCCCTAGTCTCAAAAGCTTTCTTT.

The chain employs TRBV6-5 and TRBJ1-2; no clear D. CDR1 is MNHEY and CDR2 is SVGAGI in the germline V gene. The V gene lost 6 bases and the J gene lost 0 bases, with 5 bases spanning the gap. The CDR3 loop spans 12 amino acids. DNA of the CDR3: TGTGCCAGCAGGACTACTAACTATGGCTACACCTTC. Translating it yields CASRTTNYGYTF.

This clonotype turned up a few times. V is TRBV3-1 and J is TRBJ2-5, with 9 bases fitting TRBD2. With the DNA end fitting TRBJ2-7 better, the J assignment may be wrong. Germline V lookup: CDR1 LGHDT, CDR2 YNNKEL (reference sequence). The CDR3 is 14 residues long. DNA for the CDR3: TGTGCCAGCAGCCCAGGAGCGGGGGGTATCGAGCAGTACTTC. Translation gives CASSPGAGGIEQYF.

This clonotype was seen a few times. The V call is TRBV20-1, the J call TRBJ2-2; no firm D call. CDR1 DFQATT and CDR2 SNEGSKA come from the germline V gene (reference sequence). The CDR3 extends over 15 amino acids. V was cut by 1 base and J by 3 bases, with 12 bases left in between. The DNA of the CDR3 is TGCAGTGCTAGAGTACCGGGTCAGCACACCGGGGAGCTGTTTTTT. As protein: CSARVPGQHTGELFF.